This is a list of T cell receptor beta chains from one sample in a study of blood T cell repertoires in COVID-19. The method was immunoSEQ multiplex PCR; TCRdb's version includes in-frame clones alone and lacks a portion of them. The data hold 250,000 or so clones, with 86% observed a single time. Sequencing was done on a sample of peripheral blood. The receptor set was obtained from an elderly man with acute or convalescent COVID-19. The CDR3 runs from the conserved cysteine through the conserved F or W. D genes are given only for firm matches. Size is stated for part of the rows, as once, few or many counts, or as a class when the clone is expanded.

abundance: -; v_gene: TRBV10-1; d_gene: TRBD1; j_gene: TRBJ2-1; CDR3aa: CASSSRDRNLYNEQFF; CDR3nt: TGCGCCAGCAGTTCACGGGACAGGAATCTCTACAATGAGCAGTTCTTC
abundance: few; v_gene: TRBV2; d_gene: -; j_gene: TRBJ1-2; CDR3aa: CASRAGGTNYGYTF; CDR3nt: TGTGCCAGCAGGGCAGGAGGGACCAACTATGGCTACACCTTC
abundance: -; v_gene: TRBV28; d_gene: -; j_gene: TRBJ1-1; CDR3aa: CASSLFGPPSGKAFF; CDR3nt: TGTGCCAGCAGTTTATTTGGTCCCCCTTCAGGCAAAGCTTTCTTT
abundance: -; v_gene: TRBV3-1/TRBV3-2; d_gene: TRBD1; j_gene: TRBJ2-1; CDR3aa: CASSQGGQGAYNEQFF; CDR3nt: TGTGCCAGCAGCCAAGGCGGACAGGGGGCCTACAATGAGCAGTTCTTC
abundance: -; v_gene: TRBV6-5; d_gene: TRBD1; j_gene: TRBJ1-1; CDR3aa: CASGDPGTVNTEAFF; CDR3nt: TGTGCCAGCGGAGATCCCGGGACAGTGAACACTGAAGCTTTCTTT
abundance: -; v_gene: TRBV5-1; d_gene: -; j_gene: TRBJ1-3; CDR3aa: CASSSQGNTIYF; CDR3nt: TGCGCCAGCAGCTCACAGGGAAACACCATATATTTT
abundance: -; v_gene: TRBV29-1; d_gene: -; j_gene: TRBJ1-2; CDR3aa: CSVEQGTGYTF; CDR3nt: TGCAGCGTTGAACAGGGCACTGGCTACACCTTC
abundance: -; v_gene: TRBV28; d_gene: TRBD1; j_gene: TRBJ1-2; CDR3aa: CASSSVSFGTGVYGYTF; CDR3nt: TGTGCCAGCAGTTCCGTATCGTTCGGGACAGGAGTATATGGCTACACCTTC
abundance: -; v_gene: TRBV6-2/TRBV6-3; d_gene: TRBD1; j_gene: TRBJ1-1; CDR3aa: CASSYTGALTEAFF; CDR3nt: TGTGCCAGCAGTTACACAGGGGCATTAACTGAAGCTTTCTTT
abundance: -; v_gene: TRBV19; d_gene: TRBD1; j_gene: TRBJ1-5; CDR3aa: CASADRVNQPQHF; CDR3nt: TGTGCCAGTGCGGACAGGGTGAATCAGCCCCAGCATTTT
abundance: once; v_gene: TRBV3-1/TRBV3-2; d_gene: -; j_gene: TRBJ1-1; CDR3aa: CASSPQGTANTEAFF; CDR3nt: TGTGCCAGCAGCCCTCAGGGGACGGCGAACACTGAAGCTTTCTTT
abundance: -; v_gene: TRBV9; d_gene: TRBD1; j_gene: TRBJ1-1; CDR3aa: CASSVQTGSNTEAFF; CDR3nt: TGTGCCAGCAGCGTCCAGACAGGGAGCAACACTGAAGCTTTCTTT
abundance: -; v_gene: TRBV15; d_gene: -; j_gene: TRBJ2-3; CDR3aa: CATNPGVGDTQYF; CDR3nt: TGTGCCACCAATCCGGGAGTCGGAGATACGCAGTATTTT
abundance: -; v_gene: TRBV19; d_gene: TRBD2; j_gene: TRBJ2-7; CDR3aa: CASSIPGLAGVKQYF; CDR3nt: TGTGCCAGTAGTATACCGGGACTAGCGGGAGTGAAGCAGTACTTC
abundance: few; v_gene: TRBV20-1; d_gene: -; j_gene: TRBJ2-1; CDR3aa: CSASMSSGNEQFF; CDR3nt: TGCAGTGCTAGTATGTCTAGTGGCAATGAGCAGTTCTTC
abundance: -; v_gene: TRBV27; d_gene: -; j_gene: TRBJ1-5; CDR3aa: CASSPGVRLGDQPQHF; CDR3nt: TGTGCCAGCAGTCCCGGGGTGCGTTTGGGCGATCAGCCCCAGCATTTT
abundance: -; v_gene: TRBV29-1; d_gene: -; j_gene: TRBJ1-2; CDR3aa: CSVLERDQRGYTF; CDR3nt: TGCAGCGTTCTCGAACGGGATCAGCGGGGCTACACCTTC
abundance: -; v_gene: TRBV6-4; d_gene: -; j_gene: TRBJ1-6; CDR3aa: CASSDSGGYNSPLHF; CDR3nt: TGTGCCAGCAGTGACTCGGGGGGATATAATTCACCCCTCCACTTT
abundance: -; v_gene: TRBV6-5; d_gene: TRBD1; j_gene: TRBJ2-1; CDR3aa: CASSYTDRGSYNEQFF; CDR3nt: TGTGCCAGCAGTTACACCGACAGGGGATCCTACAATGAGCAGTTCTTC
abundance: -; v_gene: TRBV28; d_gene: TRBD2; j_gene: TRBJ2-1; CDR3aa: CASSLYLDSGTYNEQFF; CDR3nt: TGTGCCAGCAGTTTATACCTAGATAGCGGGACTTACAATGAGCAGTTCTTC
abundance: -; v_gene: TRBV19; d_gene: TRBD1; j_gene: TRBJ1-4; CDR3aa: CASSTTGGLNEKLFF; CDR3nt: TGTGCCAGTAGTACTACAGGGGGCTTGAATGAAAAACTGTTTTTT
abundance: -; v_gene: TRBV27; d_gene: TRBD1; j_gene: TRBJ2-7; CDR3aa: CASSLVGQGPPYEQYF; CDR3nt: TGTGCCAGCAGTTTAGTGGGACAGGGGCCCCCCTACGAGCAGTACTTC
abundance: -; v_gene: TRBV6-1; d_gene: TRBD2; j_gene: TRBJ2-3; CDR3aa: CASSEGSGRGTDTQYF; CDR3nt: TGTGCCAGCAGTGAAGGGAGCGGGAGGGGAACAGATACGCAGTATTTT
abundance: -; v_gene: TRBV5-6; d_gene: -; j_gene: TRBJ2-2; CDR3aa: CASSLGGGPNTGELFF; CDR3nt: TGTGCCAGCAGCTTGGGCGGGGGCCCGAACACCGGGGAGCTGTTTTTT
abundance: -; v_gene: TRBV5-1; d_gene: TRBD1; j_gene: TRBJ1-3; CDR3aa: CASSFAADRAGNTIYF; CDR3nt: TGCGCCAGCAGCTTCGCCGCGGACAGGGCTGGAAACACCATATATTTT
abundance: -; v_gene: TRBV18; d_gene: -; j_gene: TRBJ1-1; CDR3aa: CASSPSRDTEAFF; CDR3nt: TGTGCCAGCTCACCATCCAGGGACACTGAAGCTTTCTTT
abundance: -; v_gene: TRBV7-9; d_gene: -; j_gene: TRBJ1-1; CDR3aa: CASSRWLDRGTEAFF; CDR3nt: TGTGCCAGCAGCCGATGGCTTGACCGAGGAACTGAAGCTTTCTTT
abundance: -; v_gene: TRBV5-4; d_gene: TRBD2; j_gene: TRBJ2-5; CDR3aa: CASSFRTSVETQYF; CDR3nt: TGTGCCAGCAGCTTTCGTACTAGCGTAGAGACCCAGTACTTC
abundance: -; v_gene: TRBV6-5; d_gene: -; j_gene: TRBJ1-1; CDR3aa: CASTRRGENTEAFF; CDR3nt: TGTGCCAGTACTAGGCGGGGAGAGAACACTGAAGCTTTCTTT
abundance: -; v_gene: TRBV2; d_gene: TRBD2; j_gene: TRBJ2-5; CDR3aa: CASRGTSIETQYF; CDR3nt: TGTGCCAGCAGGGGGACTAGTATAGAGACCCAGTACTTC
abundance: -; v_gene: TRBV7-2; d_gene: -; j_gene: TRBJ1-1; CDR3aa: CASSSIIWGRDTEAFF; CDR3nt: TGTGCCAGCAGCTCCATAATTTGGGGGCGCGACACTGAAGCTTTCTTT
abundance: -; v_gene: TRBV19; d_gene: TRBD1; j_gene: TRBJ1-4; CDR3aa: CASSTPTGSNEKLFF; CDR3nt: TGTGCCAGTAGTACCCCGACAGGGAGTAATGAAAAACTGTTTTTT
abundance: once; v_gene: TRBV28; d_gene: TRBD1; j_gene: TRBJ2-7; CDR3aa: CASRRDRGTYEQYF; CDR3nt: TGTGCCAGCCGCCGGGACAGGGGGACGTACGAGCAGTACTTC
abundance: -; v_gene: TRBV28; d_gene: -; j_gene: TRBJ2-4; CDR3aa: CASSPIQAGQYF; CDR3nt: TGTGCCAGCAGTCCGATACAAGCAGGGCAGTACTTC
abundance: -; v_gene: TRBV6-2/TRBV6-3; d_gene: -; j_gene: TRBJ1-1; CDR3aa: CASSYPQLQGNTEAFF; CDR3nt: TGTGCCAGCAGTTATCCCCAACTACAGGGAAACACTGAAGCTTTCTTT
abundance: -; v_gene: TRBV28; d_gene: TRBD1; j_gene: TRBJ1-6; CDR3aa: CASSPLTGPARRAYNSPLHF; CDR3nt: TGTGCCAGCAGTCCGTTGACAGGGCCAGCCAGAAGGGCCTATAATTCACCCCTCCACTTT
abundance: -; v_gene: TRBV11-3; d_gene: -; j_gene: TRBJ2-5; CDR3aa: CASSLGQGTGETQYF; CDR3nt: TGTGCCAGCAGCTTGGGTCAGGGGACCGGAGAGACCCAGTACTTC
abundance: once; v_gene: TRBV11-2; d_gene: TRBD1; j_gene: TRBJ2-1; CDR3aa: CASSQGQGDNEQFF; CDR3nt: TGTGCCAGCAGCCAAGGGCAGGGGGACAATGAGCAGTTCTTC
abundance: few; v_gene: TRBV5-5; d_gene: -; j_gene: TRBJ1-1; CDR3aa: CASSLSPFGYLNTEAFF; CDR3nt: TGTGCCAGCAGCTTGAGTCCATTCGGGTACCTGAACACTGAAGCTTTCTTT
abundance: -; v_gene: TRBV23-1; d_gene: TRBD1; j_gene: TRBJ2-2; CDR3aa: CASSQGTGYREFVPGELFF; CDR3nt: TGCGCCAGCAGTCAGGGGACAGGGTACCGGGAGTTCGTGCCCGGGGAGCTGTTTTTT
abundance: -; v_gene: TRBV14; d_gene: -; j_gene: TRBJ2-2; CDR3aa: CASSFSRTPTGELFF; CDR3nt: TGTGCCAGCTCTTTCTCCAGGACACCAACCGGGGAGCTGTTTTTT
abundance: -; v_gene: TRBV28; d_gene: -; j_gene: TRBJ2-7; CDR3aa: CASSFDRTNYEQYF; CDR3nt: TGTGCCAGCAGTTTCGACCGGACTAACTACGAGCAGTACTTC